These 13 T cell receptor beta chains were all obtained from the same sample, sequenced in a study of blood T cell repertoires in COVID-19. The table came from immunoSEQ multiplex PCR; TCRdb's copy has only in-frame clones and leaves some out. The sample gives about 140,000 clones, around 78% of which show up once; approximately 2% is in the top ten. Sequencing used peripheral blood. These receptors all stem from a woman aged 55-75 years with acute or convalescent COVID-19.

V usage is TRBV11-2 and J usage is TRBJ2-2, with 11 bases matching TRBD2. V lost 6 bases and J lost 4; bases outside the gene matches: 7. The germline CDR1 and CDR2 sequences are SGHAT and FQNNGV. This CDR3 has 16 amino acids. CDR3 nucleotide sequence: TGTGCCAGCAGGGGCCGGGGACTAGCGGTCACCGGGGAGCTGTTTTTT. This codes for CASRGRGLAVTGELFF.

This clone came up a few times. This chain joins TRBV5-5 and TRBJ1-3, with D unclear. Germline loops: CDR1 SGHKS, CDR2 YYEKEE (reference sequence). With 3 bases removed from V and 0 bases from J, the gap between germline ends came to 22 bases. The CDR3 contains 19 residues. The DNA for the CDR3 is TGTGCCAGCAGCTGGTTGGGCAGATCCCGTGGGAGCTCTGGAAACACCATATATTTT. Protein product: CASSWLGRSRGSSGNTIYF.

This clone was seen a single time. V usage is TRBV2 and J usage is TRBJ1-4; 10 bases align to TRBD1. Germline V gives CDR1 SNHLY, CDR2 FYNNEI. Trimming at V came to 6 bases and at J to 5 bases, leaving 3 bases not matched to a gene. The CDR3 is 14 residues long. CDR3 region: CASRRTGGNEKLFF. The DNA for the CDR3 is TGTGCCAGCAGAAGGACAGGGGGGAATGAAAAACTGTTTTTT.

This clone was counted once. This rearrangement joins TRBV19 to TRBJ2-7; 8 bases line up with TRBD1. Per the germline V gene, CDR1 is LNHDA and CDR2 is SQIVND (reference sequence). The CDR3 runs 13 residues. V gave up 10 bases and J gave up 2 bases; unmatched junction bases: 7. The CDR3 is CATGRDRPYEQYF. Here the CDR3 DNA reads TGTGCCACAGGCCGGGACAGGCCCTACGAGCAGTACTTC.

V usage is TRBV11-2 and J usage is TRBJ1-2, with a weak D call TRBD1 (6 bases). The germline V gene encodes CDR1 SGHAT and CDR2 FQNNGV. The CDR3 has 12 amino acids. Deletions cut 4 bases from V and 12 bases from J, with 15 bases between. The CDR3 DNA reads TGTGCCAGCAGCTCCTCGGGGGGGCGACACACCTTC. This codes for CASSSSGGRHTF.

A few counts support this clone. The gene calls are TRBV19 and TRBJ1-1; 9 bases map to TRBD1. Germline lookup yields CDR1 LNHDA and CDR2 SQIVND (reference sequence). Trimming cost V 5 bases and J 0 bases; bases outside gene matches: 10. The CDR3 spans 17 residues. Here the CDR3 reads CASSSGQGMPMNTEAFF. The DNA of the CDR3 is TGTGCCAGTAGTTCGGGACAGGGTATGCCCATGAACACTGAAGCTTTCTTT.

This clone was seen only a few times. The V gene is TRBV27, the J gene TRBJ2-7; 7 bases are a match to TRBD2. V was pared by 7 bases and J by 8 bases, with 11 bases of the junction left unmatched. CDR1 MNHEY and CDR2 SMNVEV come from the germline V gene (reference sequence). This CDR3 comprises 13 residues. The CDR3, as DNA: TGTGCCAGCAAGCCTAGCGGTACGGGAAAGCAGTACTTC. Amino acids: CASKPSGTGKQYF.

The CDR3 protein is CASSLNRGNQPQHF. In DNA, the CDR3 is TGTGCCAGCAGCTTAAACCGGGGAAATCAGCCCCAGCATTTT. The rearrangement links TRBV7-9 to TRBJ1-5; no reliable D call. CDR3 length: 14 residues. V was cut by 2 bases and J by 4 bases, with 9 bases left in between. Germline CDR1 is SEHNR and CDR2 is FQNEAQ (reference sequence).

V usage is TRBV12-3 or TRBV12-4 and J usage is TRBJ1-2, with no clear D. V was cut by 6 bases and J by 2 bases, with 10 bases left in between. This CDR3 has 13 residues. CDR3 in amino acids: CASSAQRNYGYTF. The CDR3 DNA reads as TGTGCCAGCAGCGCCCAGCGAAACTATGGCTACACCTTC.

The chain uses TRBV27 and TRBJ1-4; D remains ambiguous. Germline V CDR1 and CDR2: MNHEY, SMNVEV (reference sequence). The V gene lost 2 bases and the J gene lost 3 bases, with 10 bases spanning the gap. The CDR3 runs to 15 residues. CDR3 DNA sequence: TGTGCCAGCAGTTTAGGAGGGAGGCCTAATGAAAAACTGTTTTTT. This gives the protein CASSLGGRPNEKLFF.

V and J are TRBV27 and TRBJ2-6; D might be TRBD2 (5 bases). The CDR3 consists of 15 residues. With 3 bases removed from V and 0 bases from J, the gap between germline ends came to 6 bases. CDR1 and CDR2 from the germline V gene are MNHEY and SMNVEV (reference sequence). The CDR3 DNA follows: TGTGCCAGCAGTTTGGGAGTCTCTGGGGCCAACGTCCTGACTTTC. Amino acids: CASSLGVSGANVLTF. The full variable domain, completed using reference TRBV27 and TRBJ2-6, is EAQVTQNPRYLITVTGKKLTVTCSQNMNHEYMSWYRQDPGLGLRQIYYSMNVEVTDKGDVPEGYKVSRKEKRNFPLILESPSPNQTSLYFCASSLGVSGANVLTFGAGSRLTVL.

This rearrangement joins TRBV27 to TRBJ2-1; 10 bases match TRBD2. The CDR3 runs to 16 residues. V was clipped by 4 bases and J by 5 bases; unmatched bases: 8. Germline V CDR1 and CDR2: MNHEY, SMNVEV (reference sequence). CDR3 nucleotide sequence: TGTGCCAGCAGTTCCCGTCTAGCGGGGGTCAACAATGAGCAGTTCTTC. Amino acid sequence: CASSSRLAGVNNEQFF.

The chain combines TRBV27 with TRBJ2-1, with TRBD2 matching over 9 bases. The CDR3 is made up of 17 amino acids. Per the germline V gene, CDR1 is MNHEY and CDR2 is SMNVEV (reference sequence). V trimming: 2 bases; J trimming: 7 bases; junction bases outside the gene matches: 12. CDR3: CASSLQGSGSRRNEQFF. The CDR3 bases are TGTGCCAGCAGTTTACAGGGTAGCGGGAGTCGTCGAAATGAGCAGTTCTTC.